The 32 T cell receptor beta chains in this list originate from one sample, sequenced in a study of T cells in Graves' hyperthyroidism and ophthalmopathy. There were TCR beta CDR3 regions amplified from RNA transcripts. When the TCR CDR3 underwent first-round RT-PCR, the HTBI primer set was used. TCRdb re-derived calls from the multiplex PCR reads in MiXCR, one entry per CDR3 protein. The sample includes roughly 500,000 distinct CDR3 sequences, over 11% of them seen just once. What was sequenced was blood. All receptors come from a woman aged 30 to 39 with Graves' hyperthyroidism that later progressed to Graves' ophthalmopathy.

This clonotype was recorded at least ten times. The chain uses TRBV6-1 and TRBJ2-5; D uncertain. V lost 5 bases and J lost 2, with 12 bases in between. In germline, CDR1 is MNHNS, CDR2 SASEGT. The CDR3 has 14 amino acids. CDR3: CASSLLDGQETQYF. CDR3 nucleotides: TGTGCCAGCAGTTTGCTCGACGGGCAAGAGACCCAGTACTTC.

The rearrangement links TRBV3-1 to TRBJ2-7, with 10 bases identical to TRBD2. After removal of 2 bases from V and 7 bases from J, the junction contained 14 bases not matched to a gene. The CDR3 loop spans 17 amino acids. Per germline, CDR1 LGHDT and CDR2 YNNKEL (reference sequence). The CDR3: CASSQMAGAGGTYEQYF. The CDR3 bases are TGTGCCAGCAGCCAAATGGCGGGAGCGGGAGGGACGTATGAGCAGTACTTC.

In its sample, this clonotype was seen many times. This chain links TRBV9 with TRBJ2-3, with D perhaps given as TRBD1 or TRBD2 (5 bases each). Germline-derived CDR1 and CDR2 are SGDLS and YYNGEE. This CDR3 is built from 16 residues. Trimming removed 3 bases at V and 2 bases at J, with 16 bases between. CDR3 sequence: CASSEGTSIHTDTQYF. The DNA of the CDR3 is TGTGCCAGCAGCGAGGGGACCTCCATTCACACAGATACGCAGTATTTT. The entire variable domain, with the rest obtained from reference TRBV9 and TRBJ2-3, is as follows: DSGVTQTPKHLITATGQRVTLRCSPRSGDLSVYWYQQSLDQGLQFLIQYYNGEERAKGNILERFSAQQFPDLHSELNLSSLELGDSALYFCASSEGTSIHTDTQYFGPGTRLTVL.

This clonotype was detected a few times. The rearrangement uses TRBV11-2 and TRBJ1-1; TRBD1 is a possible D gene (6 bases). The germline V gene encodes CDR1 SGHAT and CDR2 FQNNGV. The CDR3 is 16 residues long. Trimming took off 5 bases at V and 10 bases at J, with 26 bases between the two ends. CDR3 sequence: CASSQLGGSGGQGAFF. CDR3 bases: TGTGCCAGCAGCCAACTCGGGGGTAGTGGGGGGCAAGGAGCTTTCTTT.

This clonotype appeared many times. This rearrangement joins TRBV20-1 to TRBJ1-5; no reliable D call. Germline V gene sequence: CDR1 DFQATT, CDR2 SNEGSKA (reference sequence). The CDR3 extends over 15 amino acids. Trimming removed 5 bases at V and 2 bases at J, with 16 bases between. DNA of the CDR3: TGCAGTGCTCCTCGACCCCCGGCGGGCAATCAGCCCCAGCATTTT. Amino acid sequence: CSAPRPPAGNQPQHF.

This clonotype was counted many times. The chain joins TRBV15 to TRBJ1-4; TRBD1 matches at 8 bases. Trimming took 3 bases from V and 4 from J; bases not matched to a gene: 7. The CDR3 extends over 16 amino acids. Germline V gene lookup returns CDR1 LNHNV and CDR2 YYDKDF (reference sequence). Here the CDR3 DNA reads TGTGCCACCAGCAGTACTCGGACAGGGAGTAATGAAAAACTGTTTTTT. Amino acids: CATSSTRTGSNEKLFF.

This clonotype has a count of ten or more. This chain links TRBV12-3 or TRBV12-4 with TRBJ1-4; D unclear. V lost 5 bases and J 6 bases, leaving 16 bases between the germline ends. The CDR3 is 15 residues long. Written as DNA, the CDR3 is TGTGCCAGCAGTCCGTTCGGGAACCGCGATGAAAAACTGTTTTTT. Translation: CASSPFGNRDEKLFF.

The rearrangement joins TRBV12-3 or TRBV12-4 to TRBJ2-5; tentatively, D is TRBD1 (5 bases). Trimming cost V 3 bases and J 4 bases, with 18 bases left between them. The CDR3 is 16 amino acids. The CDR3 DNA reads TGTGCCAGCAGTTTCTCGGCTAGGGGATTAGGAGAGACCCAGTACTTC. Encoded protein: CASSFSARGLGETQYF.

In its sample, this clonotype was seen many times. The CDR3 loop reads CASSSGTQAGTSTDTQYF. The CDR3 DNA reads as TGTGCCAGCAGTTCGGGGACCCAAGCGGGCACTAGCACAGATACGCAGTATTTT. J is TRBJ2-3 and V is TRBV6-1; possibly TRBD2 for D (6 bases). V was shortened by 5 bases and J by 0 bases, with 21 bases between the two germline ends. There are 18 residues in the CDR3. CDR1 and CDR2 from the germline V gene are MNHNS and SASEGT.

V is TRBV20-1 and J is TRBJ1-1; D gene unclear. From germline, CDR1 is DFQATT and CDR2 SNEGSKA (reference sequence). The CDR3 loop spans 13 amino acids. V shed 5 bases and J shed 0 bases, with 10 bases lying between them. The CDR3 protein is CSAYSYMNTEAFF. CDR3 sequence (DNA): TGCAGTGCTTATAGTTACATGAACACTGAAGCTTTCTTT.

The chain employs TRBV5-1 and TRBJ2-7, with D possibly called TRBD1 or TRBD2 (5 bases each). CDR3 size: 14 residues. Trimming took 4 bases from V and 7 from J, leaving 18 bases between them. From germline, CDR1 is SGHRS and CDR2 YFSETQ. CDR3 loop: CASSPGRGPGEQYF. Written as DNA, the CDR3 is TGCGCCAGCAGCCCGGGACGGGGCCCGGGGGAGCAGTACTTC.

As for this clonotype: This could be a read error, since a much larger clone is one nucleotide away. The genes are TRBV9 and TRBJ2-5; possibly TRBD2 for D (5 bases). There are 15 residues in the CDR3. V lost 3 bases to trimming and J lost 8 bases, with 20 bases between them. Germline assignment: CDR1 SGDLS and CDR2 YYNGEE. The DNA for the CDR3 is TGTGCCAGCAGCGCGACTTGCGTTACATCGGGAACCCAGTACTTC. This codes for CASSATCVTSGTQYF.

This clonotype was picked up many times. The chain links TRBV20-1 to TRBJ1-2; D is undetermined. This CDR3 is built from 11 residues. V dropped 3 bases and J dropped 10 bases, with 12 bases sitting between them. Germline assignment: CDR1 DFQATT and CDR2 SNEGSKA (reference sequence). The CDR3 sequence is CSARVAADYTF. In DNA, the CDR3 is TGCAGTGCTAGGGTGGCGGCAGACTACACCTTC.

This clonotype has ten or more counts. CDR3 sequence reads: CASHSRGSSYNEQFF. DNA of the CDR3: TGTGCCAGCCATTCAAGGGGTAGCTCCTACAATGAGCAGTTCTTC. V usage is TRBV19 and J usage is TRBJ2-1, with a tentative D call TRBD1 (5 bases). The CDR3 has 15 residues. Trimming took off 9 bases at V and 0 bases at J, with 15 bases between the two ends. Germline V lookup: CDR1 LNHDA, CDR2 SQIVND (reference sequence).

The chain couples TRBV7-9 to TRBJ2-1; D might be TRBD1 (7 bases). Germline V gives CDR1 SEHNR, CDR2 FQNEAQ (reference sequence). V shed 8 bases and J shed 8 bases, with 13 bases lying between them. This CDR3 is built from 12 residues. CDR3 region: CASARGADEQFF. The CDR3 bases are TGTGCCAGCGCCAGGGGGGCGGATGAGCAGTTCTTC.

Only a few counts were recorded for this clonotype. A much bigger clone sits one base away, suggesting this may be a read error. This chain uses TRBV4-2 with TRBJ2-7, with 9 bases that match TRBD2. Germline CDR1 reads LGHNA; CDR2 reads YNFKEQ. The CDR3 is 16 residues long. This CDR3 reads CASSKGEAGGFYVQYF. In nucleotides, the CDR3 is TGTGCCAGCAGCAAGGGGGAAGCGGGGGGTTTCTACGTGCAGTACTTC.

This clonotype came up many times. The chain couples TRBV12-3 or TRBV12-4 to TRBJ2-3; D perhaps matches TRBD1 (6 bases). Trimming stripped 5 bases from V and 2 bases from J, with 11 bases between. This CDR3 comprises 14 residues. The CDR3 DNA sequence: TGTGCCAGCAGTCCGCGACAGGCCACAGATACGCAGTATTTT. As protein: CASSPRQATDTQYF.

Notes on this clonotype: Mismatch with germline at one junction end may stem from a read error. The genes are TRBV6-1 and TRBJ1-6; D is perhaps TRBD1 (5 bases). Germline CDR1 and CDR2: MNHNS and SASEGT. The CDR3 runs to 13 residues. CDR3 nucleotides: TGTGCCAGCCGTGAGGGGTTGAATTCACCCCTCCACTTT. This sequence encodes CASREGLNSPLHF.

This clonotype was detected ten times or more. The chain is built from TRBV6-2 or TRBV6-3 and TRBJ2-3; D gene unclear. The CDR3 covers 13 residues. Per germline, CDR1 MNHEY and CDR2 SVGEGT. The V end lost 6 bases, the J end lost 6 bases, and 13 bases lay between the germline ends. CDR3: CASRPSLTDTQYF. DNA of the CDR3: TGTGCCAGCAGACCCAGTCTCACGGATACGCAGTATTTT.

This clonotype was seen ten or more times. The J gene is TRBJ2-1, the V gene TRBV7-9; TRBD2 matches at 13 bases. Trimming cost V 1 base and J 7 bases; bases outside gene matches: 4. Germline loops: CDR1 SEHNR, CDR2 FQNEAQ (reference sequence). The CDR3 loop spans 16 amino acids. This CDR3 reads CASSLDTSGRDNEQFF. The CDR3 nucleotides read TGTGCCAGCAGCTTAGATACTAGCGGGAGGGATAATGAGCAGTTCTTC.

This clonotype was recorded at least ten times. This CDR3 reads CASSSEGSGELFF. DNA for the CDR3: TGTGCCAGCAGCTCCGAAGGCTCCGGGGAGCTGTTTTTT. The chain combines TRBV11-3 with TRBJ2-2; D unclear. This CDR3 contains 13 residues. V was pared by 4 bases and J by 6 bases, with 9 bases between. Germline values: CDR1 SGHNT, CDR2 YENEEA.

The chain couples TRBV18 to TRBJ2-1; D might be TRBD1 (6 bases). The CDR3 extends over 16 amino acids. Germline assignment: CDR1 KGHSH and CDR2 LQKENI. Trimming stripped 3 bases from V and 0 bases from J, with 12 bases between. DNA of the CDR3: TGTGCCAGCTCACCCCCTACAGGGAGCTCCTACAATGAGCAGTTCTTC. It is translated as CASSPPTGSSYNEQFF.

The chain is built from TRBV12-3 or TRBV12-4 and TRBJ1-2; no definite D call. Trimming stripped 7 bases from V and 4 bases from J, with 10 bases between. The CDR3 spans 12 residues. The CDR3 loop reads CASTHTGYGYTF. The DNA of the CDR3 is TGTGCCAGCACCCACACCGGCTATGGCTACACCTTC.

Here the CDR3 reads CASSEVVISQETQYF. In DNA form, the CDR3 reads TGTGCCAGCAGTGAAGTCGTTATTAGCCAAGAGACCCAGTACTTC. The chain recombines TRBV2 with TRBJ2-5; D remains unclear. The CDR3 is 15 amino acids. V shed 1 base and J shed 1 base, with 10 bases lying between them. The germline gives CDR1 SNHLY, CDR2 FYNNEI.

This clonotype was seen ten or more times. The V call is TRBV3-1, the J call TRBJ1-1; D gene uncertain. V shed 2 bases and J shed 1 base, with 5 bases lying between them. Germline-derived CDR1 and CDR2 are LGHDT and YNNKEL (reference sequence). The CDR3 loop spans 13 amino acids. Here the CDR3 reads CASSQKRNTEAFF. The DNA for the CDR3 is TGTGCCAGCAGCCAAAAAAGGAACACTGAAGCTTTCTTT.

J is TRBJ2-7 and V is TRBV20-1; 12 bases align to TRBD2. V trimming: 5 bases; J trimming: 4 bases; junction bases outside the gene matches: 18. The length of the CDR3 is 18 residues. Per the germline V gene, CDR1 is DFQATT and CDR2 is SNEGSKA (reference sequence). This CDR3 is CSASRLAGAAGTLYEQYF. CDR3 bases: TGCAGTGCTTCCCGACTAGCGGGAGCCGCTGGGACCCTGTACGAGCAGTACTTC.

This clonotype occurred many times. The chain joins TRBV18 to TRBJ1-1; D gene unclear. Germline lookup yields CDR1 KGHSH and CDR2 LQKENI. Trimming pared 1 base from V and 5 bases from J, leaving 11 bases between. The length of the CDR3 is 14 residues. For the CDR3, the DNA is TGTGCCAGCTCACCACGGGGTACGCGGACTGAAGCTTTCTTT. Its translation: CASSPRGTRTEAFF.

Only a few counts were recorded for this clonotype. This chain links TRBV20-1 with TRBJ2-7; 8 positions agree with TRBD2. The CDR3 is 15 residues long. Germline V gene sequence: CDR1 DFQATT, CDR2 SNEGSKA (reference sequence). Trimming at V came to 3 bases and at J to 0 bases, leaving 7 bases not matched to a gene. This chain's CDR3 is CSARRAGDLSYEQYF. In DNA form, the CDR3 reads TGCAGTGCTAGGCGAGCGGGAGACCTCTCCTACGAGCAGTACTTC.

This clonotype has at least ten counts. The chain employs TRBV3-1 and TRBJ2-3; D unclear. V lost 5 bases to trimming and J lost 1 base, with 7 bases between them. In germline, CDR1 is LGHDT, CDR2 YNNKEL (reference sequence). This CDR3 has 13 residues. CDR3 amino acids: CASSTDRTDTQYF. The CDR3 DNA sequence: TGTGCCAGCAGCACCGATCGCACAGATACGCAGTATTTT.

The J gene is TRBJ1-3, the V gene TRBV3-1; D uncertain. From germline, CDR1 is LGHDT and CDR2 YNNKEL (reference sequence). Trimming removed 3 bases from V and 0 bases from J, with 12 bases in between. The CDR3 contains 16 residues. As DNA, the CDR3 is TGTGCCAGCAGCCAGGGTCCAGAATCCTCTGGAAACACCATATATTTT. Translation gives CASSQGPESSGNTIYF.

The CDR3 reads CASSGDSREAYEQYF. The CDR3 nucleotides are TGTGCCAGCAGTGGAGATTCGCGGGAGGCCTACGAGCAGTACTTC. V gene TRBV2 combines with J gene TRBJ2-7; 8 bases map to TRBD2. The germline gives CDR1 SNHLY, CDR2 FYNNEI. This CDR3 region has 15 residues. V dropped 4 bases and J dropped 2; count of bases not matched to a gene: 7.

Details on this clonotype: A much larger clone is a single base away; this may be a read error. CDR3 in amino acids: CAGSAEPQAGDVDTQYF. CDR3 bases: TGTGCCGGCAGTGCCGAACCCCAAGCGGGAGATGTAGATACGCAGTATTTT. The chain recombines TRBV25-1 with TRBJ2-3, with 8 positions matching TRBD2. This CDR3 contains 17 residues. The germline gives CDR1 MGHDK, CDR2 SYGVNS.